This T cell receptor beta chain was sequenced for a study of control samples from healthy donors and cancer patients. Repertoires were generated with immunoSEQ multiplex PCR, while TCRdb's copy carries only in-frame clones and drops some. The table includes around 120,000 clones, roughly 87% detected once. The CDR3 covers 15 residues. The germline CDR1 and CDR2 sequences are MNHEY and SVGAGI. Trimming at V came to 1 base and at J to 3 bases, leaving 4 bases not matched to a gene. This receptor was taken from a man between 40 and 49 years old in good health. This chain links TRBV6-5 with TRBJ1-1; 8 bases are shared with TRBD1. Input material: blood. The CDR3 loop is CASSYLGQGHTEAFF. Here the CDR3 DNA reads TGTGCCAGCAGTTACTTAGGACAGGGCCACACTGAAGCTTTCTTT.